Described below is a single T cell receptor (beta chain) sequence and its context. This record belongs to a study of shared clonotypes between healthy human individuals. Study-level background: Sampling drew on donors who were two women and three men aged 18 to 49.

Germline CDR1 is SGDLS and CDR2 is YYNGEE. The CDR3 is 15 residues long. V was clipped by 2 bases and J by 4 bases, with 15 bases between them. It was CD45RO-negative cells, positively selected for CCR7, that made up naive CD8 cells, with terminally differentiated effector memory CD45RA+ cells excluded. All donors qualified as healthy HIV-negative adults and had experienced no recent acute infections or vaccinations. TCRdb keeps only in-frame clones here, not all; method: immunoSEQ multiplex PCR. This sample yields 2 million or so clones, of which 85% to 95% are seen a single time; 1.1% belongs to the top ten.

Material: naive CD8+ T cells sorted from blood. The clonotype originates from a man aged 18 to 30 in good health. This chain links TRBV9 with TRBJ1-1; a weak D match, TRBD1 (6 bases). The CDR3 reads CASSVDPGQGTEAFF. The CDR3 coding sequence is TGTGCCAGCAGCGTGGACCCGGGACAAGGCACTGAAGCTTTCTTT. Combining the CDR3 with reference TRBV9 and TRBJ1-1 gives the whole variable domain DSGVTQTPKHLITATGQRVTLRCSPRSGDLSVYWYQQSLDQGLQFLIQYYNGEERAKGNILERFSAQQFPDLHSELNLSSLELGDSALYFCASSVDPGQGTEAFFGQGTRLTVV.